The T cell receptor beta chain under discussion was sequenced for a study of T cells in Graves' hyperthyroidism and ophthalmopathy. This clonotype was seen more than once but under ten times. Its antigen is not identified. RNA transcripts provided the source from which TCR beta CDR3 regions were amplified. Using the HTBI primer set, a first-round RT-PCR was run on the TCR CDR3. MiXCR was run by TCRdb on the multiplex PCR reads, yielding one entry per CDR3 protein. The sample has around 370,000 distinct CDR3 sequences, approximately 18% seen once. This CDR3 has 14 residues. Trimming stripped 9 bases from V and 1 base from J, with 15 bases between. From germline, CDR1 is MNHNS and CDR2 SASEGT. General study points: Blood also contained most expanded thyroid clonotypes above 0.001. The model made its ophthalmopathy prediction, and onset followed a median around six months later.

Each ophthalmopathy patient scored at least 3 on the Clinical Activity Score and at least 4 on NOSPECS grade, with duration under 3 months. Based on clinical symptoms, serum thyroxine and TRAb, thyroid ultrasound and orbital computed tomography, diagnoses were reached. The sequenced sample was blood. V is TRBV6-1 and J is TRBJ1-1; possibly TRBD1 for D (6 bases). The TCR sequence derives from a man younger than 35 with Graves' ophthalmopathy. CDR3 loop: CASQTGGGNTEAFF. CDR3 in DNA: TGTGCCAGTCAGACGGGAGGGGGGAACACTGAAGCTTTCTTT.